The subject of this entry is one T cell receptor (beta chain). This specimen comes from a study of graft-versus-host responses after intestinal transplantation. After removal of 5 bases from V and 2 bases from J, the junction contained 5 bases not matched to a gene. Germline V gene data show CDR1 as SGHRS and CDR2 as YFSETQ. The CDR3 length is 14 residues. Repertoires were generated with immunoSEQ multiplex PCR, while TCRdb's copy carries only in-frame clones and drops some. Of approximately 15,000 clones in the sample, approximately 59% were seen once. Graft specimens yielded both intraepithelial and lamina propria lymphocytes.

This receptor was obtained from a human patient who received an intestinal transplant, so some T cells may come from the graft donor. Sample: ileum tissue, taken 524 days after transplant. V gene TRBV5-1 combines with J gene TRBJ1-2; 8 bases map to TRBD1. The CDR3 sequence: CASSGQGANYGYTF. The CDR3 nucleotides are TGCGCCAGCAGTGGGCAGGGGGCGAACTATGGCTACACCTTC.